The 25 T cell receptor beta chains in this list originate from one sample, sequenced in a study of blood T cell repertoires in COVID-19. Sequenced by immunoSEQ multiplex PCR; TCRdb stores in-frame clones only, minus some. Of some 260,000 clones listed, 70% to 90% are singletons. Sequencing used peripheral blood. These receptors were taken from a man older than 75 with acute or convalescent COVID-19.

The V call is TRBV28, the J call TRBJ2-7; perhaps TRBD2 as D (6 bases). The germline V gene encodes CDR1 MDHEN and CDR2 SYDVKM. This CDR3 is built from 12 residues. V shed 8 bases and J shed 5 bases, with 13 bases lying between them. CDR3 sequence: CASRDSRNEQYF. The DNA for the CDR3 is TGTGCCAGCCGGGACTCGAGAAACGAGCAGTACTTC.

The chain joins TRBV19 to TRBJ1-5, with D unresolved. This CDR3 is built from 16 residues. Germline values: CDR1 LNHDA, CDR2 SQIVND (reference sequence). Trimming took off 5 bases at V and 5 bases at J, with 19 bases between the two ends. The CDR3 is CASSSSTFTPDQPQHF. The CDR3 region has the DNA TGTGCCAGTAGTTCTTCCACCTTTACCCCGGATCAGCCCCAGCATTTT.

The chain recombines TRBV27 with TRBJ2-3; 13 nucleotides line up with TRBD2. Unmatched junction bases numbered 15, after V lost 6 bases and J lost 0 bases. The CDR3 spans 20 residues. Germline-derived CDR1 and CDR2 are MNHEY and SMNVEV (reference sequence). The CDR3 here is CASRPTSGRFLFSSTDTQYF. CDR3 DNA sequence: TGTGCCAGCAGGCCGACTAGCGGGAGGTTCCTGTTCTCTAGCACAGATACGCAGTATTTT.

DNA of the CDR3: TGTGCCAGCAGCGTAGCAGCGGGGGGGGCAGATACGCAGTATTTT. Its translation is CASSVAAGGADTQYF. The V and J genes are TRBV9 and TRBJ2-3, with 10 bases identical to TRBD2. V lost 0 bases, J lost 4 bases, and 2 bases stayed unmatched. The CDR3 is 15 residues long. Per germline, CDR1 SGDLS and CDR2 YYNGEE.

The CDR3 DNA is TGCGCCAGCAGCTTAGGACAGGAAGGAGATACGCAGTATTTT. Its translation: CASSLGQEGDTQYF. V and J are TRBV5-1 and TRBJ2-3; 7 bases are shared with TRBD1. Germline trimming cut 2 bases from V and 5 bases from J; bases unmatched to any gene: 5. The CDR3 spans 14 residues. Germline-derived CDR1 and CDR2 are SGHRS and YFSETQ.

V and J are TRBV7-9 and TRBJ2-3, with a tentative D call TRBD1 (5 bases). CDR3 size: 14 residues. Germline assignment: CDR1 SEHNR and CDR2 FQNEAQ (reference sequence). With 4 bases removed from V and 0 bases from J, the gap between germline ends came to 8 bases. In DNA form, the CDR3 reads TGTGCCAGCAGCTCCAGGGCTAGCACAGATACGCAGTATTTT. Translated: CASSSRASTDTQYF. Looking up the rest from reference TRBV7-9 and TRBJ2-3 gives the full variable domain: DTGVSQNPRHKITKRGQNVTFRCDPISEHNRLYWYRQTLGQGPEFLTYFQNEAQLEKSRLLSDRFSAERPKGSFSTLEIQRTEQGDSAMYLCASSSRASTDTQYFGPGTRLTVL.

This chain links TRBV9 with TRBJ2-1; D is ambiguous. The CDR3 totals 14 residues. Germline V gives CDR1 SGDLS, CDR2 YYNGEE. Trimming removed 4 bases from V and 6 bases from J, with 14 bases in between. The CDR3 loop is CASSPMSSFNEQFF. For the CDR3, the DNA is TGTGCCAGCAGCCCCATGAGCTCTTTCAATGAGCAGTTCTTC.

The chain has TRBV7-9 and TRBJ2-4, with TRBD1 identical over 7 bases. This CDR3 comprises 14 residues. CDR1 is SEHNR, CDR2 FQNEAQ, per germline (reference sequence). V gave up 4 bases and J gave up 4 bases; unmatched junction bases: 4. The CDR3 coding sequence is TGTGCCAGCAGCTCCCCGGGACAGAAAAACATTCAGTACTTC. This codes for CASSSPGQKNIQYF.

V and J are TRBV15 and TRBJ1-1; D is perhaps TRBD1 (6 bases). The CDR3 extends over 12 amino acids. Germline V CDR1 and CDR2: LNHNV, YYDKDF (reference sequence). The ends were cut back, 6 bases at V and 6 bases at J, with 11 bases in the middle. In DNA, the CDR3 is TGTGCCACCAGGACACAGGGAGCTGAAGCTTTCTTT. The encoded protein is CATRTQGAEAFF.

The CDR3 protein is CASSYDRAYNEQFF. The CDR3 DNA is TGTGCCAGCAGTTACGACAGGGCCTACAATGAGCAGTTCTTC. The chain employs TRBV6-2 or TRBV6-3 and TRBJ2-1, with 7 bases that match TRBD1. V dropped 2 bases and J dropped 2; count of bases not matched to a gene: 0. The CDR3 is 14 residues long. Germline CDR1 is MNHEY and CDR2 is SVGEGT.

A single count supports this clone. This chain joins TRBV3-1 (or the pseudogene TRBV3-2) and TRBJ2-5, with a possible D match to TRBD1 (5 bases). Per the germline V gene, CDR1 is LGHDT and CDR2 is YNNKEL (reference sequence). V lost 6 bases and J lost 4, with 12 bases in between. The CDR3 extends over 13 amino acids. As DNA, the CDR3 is TGTGCCAGCAGACACCTGGGGCGAGAGACCCAGTACTTC. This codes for CASRHLGRETQYF.

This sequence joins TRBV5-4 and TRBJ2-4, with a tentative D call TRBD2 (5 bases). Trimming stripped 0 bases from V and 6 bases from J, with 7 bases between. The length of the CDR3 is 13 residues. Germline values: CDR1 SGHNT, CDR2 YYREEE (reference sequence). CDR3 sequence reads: CASSLEDLNIQYF. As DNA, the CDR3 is TGTGCCAGCAGCTTGGAGGACTTAAACATTCAGTACTTC.

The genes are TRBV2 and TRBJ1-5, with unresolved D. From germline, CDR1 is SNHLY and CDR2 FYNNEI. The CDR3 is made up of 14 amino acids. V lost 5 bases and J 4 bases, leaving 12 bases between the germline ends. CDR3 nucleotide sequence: TGTGCCAGCAGTCCTACAGAGTGGAATCAGCCCCAGCATTTT. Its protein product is CASSPTEWNQPQHF.

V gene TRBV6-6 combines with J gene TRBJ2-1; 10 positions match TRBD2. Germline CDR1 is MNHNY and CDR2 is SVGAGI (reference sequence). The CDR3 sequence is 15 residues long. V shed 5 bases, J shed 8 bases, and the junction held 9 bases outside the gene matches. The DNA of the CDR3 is TGTGCCAGCAGTGTTAGGACTAGCGGTCCGGATGAGCAGTTCTTC. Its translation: CASSVRTSGPDEQFF.

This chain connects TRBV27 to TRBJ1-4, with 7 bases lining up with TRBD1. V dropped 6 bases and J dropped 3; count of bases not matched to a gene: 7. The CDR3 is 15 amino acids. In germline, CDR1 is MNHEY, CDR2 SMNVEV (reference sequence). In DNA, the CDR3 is TGTGCCAGCAGACCTCGACAGGGTCCTAATGAAAAACTGTTTTTT. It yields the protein CASRPRQGPNEKLFF.

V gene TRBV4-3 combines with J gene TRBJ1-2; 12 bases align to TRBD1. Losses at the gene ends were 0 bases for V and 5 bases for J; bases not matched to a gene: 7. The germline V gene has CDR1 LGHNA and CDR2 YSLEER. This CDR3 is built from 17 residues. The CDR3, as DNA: TGCGCCAGCAGCCAAGATGGGACAGGGGGCCCGAGGTATGGCTACACCTTC. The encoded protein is CASSQDGTGGPRYGYTF.

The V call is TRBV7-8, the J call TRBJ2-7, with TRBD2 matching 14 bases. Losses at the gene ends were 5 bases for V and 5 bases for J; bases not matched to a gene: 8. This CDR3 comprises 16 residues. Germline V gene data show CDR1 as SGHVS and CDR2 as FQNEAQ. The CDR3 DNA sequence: TGTGCCAGCAGCCTCTTGGGACTAGCGGGAGTGGACGAGCAGTACTTC. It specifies CASSLLGLAGVDEQYF.

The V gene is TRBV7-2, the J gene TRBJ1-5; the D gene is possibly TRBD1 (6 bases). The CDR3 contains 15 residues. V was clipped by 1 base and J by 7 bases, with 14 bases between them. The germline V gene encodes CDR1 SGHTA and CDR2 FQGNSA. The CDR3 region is CASSLEGGLGQPQHF. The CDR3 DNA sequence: TGTGCCAGCAGCTTAGAGGGGGGGCTTGGGCAGCCCCAGCATTTT.

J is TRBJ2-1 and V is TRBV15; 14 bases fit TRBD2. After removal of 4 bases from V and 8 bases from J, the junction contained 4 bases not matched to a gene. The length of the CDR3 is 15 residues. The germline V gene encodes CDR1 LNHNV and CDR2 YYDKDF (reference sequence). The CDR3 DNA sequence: TGTGCCACCAGCATTCGACTAGCGGGAGGGCATGAGCAGTTCTTC. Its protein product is CATSIRLAGGHEQFF.

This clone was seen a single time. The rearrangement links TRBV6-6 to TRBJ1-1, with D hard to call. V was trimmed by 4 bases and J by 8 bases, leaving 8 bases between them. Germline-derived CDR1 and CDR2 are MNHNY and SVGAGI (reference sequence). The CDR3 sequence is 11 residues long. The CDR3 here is CASSLRREAFF. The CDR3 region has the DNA TGTGCCAGCAGTTTAAGGAGAGAAGCTTTCTTT.

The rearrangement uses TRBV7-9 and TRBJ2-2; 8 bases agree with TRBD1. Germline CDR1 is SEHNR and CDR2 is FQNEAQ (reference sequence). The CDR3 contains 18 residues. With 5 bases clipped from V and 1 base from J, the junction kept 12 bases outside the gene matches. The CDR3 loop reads CASSPKDRAIMNTGELFF. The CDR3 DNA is TGTGCCAGCAGCCCGAAGGACAGGGCAATCATGAACACCGGGGAGCTGTTTTTT.

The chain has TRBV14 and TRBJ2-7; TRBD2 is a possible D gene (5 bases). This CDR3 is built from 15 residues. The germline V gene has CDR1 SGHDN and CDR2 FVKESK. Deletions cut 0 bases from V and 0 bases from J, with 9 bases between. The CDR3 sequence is CASSQEVGSSYEQYF. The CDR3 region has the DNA TGTGCCAGCAGCCAAGAAGTAGGGAGCTCCTACGAGCAGTACTTC.

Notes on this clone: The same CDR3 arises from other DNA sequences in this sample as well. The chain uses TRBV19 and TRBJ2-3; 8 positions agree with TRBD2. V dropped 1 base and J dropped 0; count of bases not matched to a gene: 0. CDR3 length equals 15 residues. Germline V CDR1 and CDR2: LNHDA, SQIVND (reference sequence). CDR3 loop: CASSIASGSTDTQYF. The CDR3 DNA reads TGTGCCAGTAGTATAGCTAGCGGGAGCACAGATACGCAGTATTTT.

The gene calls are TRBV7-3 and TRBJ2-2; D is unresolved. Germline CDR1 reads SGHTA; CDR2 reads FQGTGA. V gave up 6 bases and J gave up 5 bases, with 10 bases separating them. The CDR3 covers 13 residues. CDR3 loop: CASSLDTTGELFF. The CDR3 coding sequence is TGTGCCAGCAGTTTAGACACAACCGGGGAGCTGTTTTTT.

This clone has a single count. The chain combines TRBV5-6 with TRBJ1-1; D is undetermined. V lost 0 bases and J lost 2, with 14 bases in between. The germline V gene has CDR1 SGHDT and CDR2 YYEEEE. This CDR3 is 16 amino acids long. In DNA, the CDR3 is TGTGCCAGCAGCTTGGTACGGAGGCAGTACAACACTGAAGCTTTCTTT. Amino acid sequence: CASSLVRRQYNTEAFF. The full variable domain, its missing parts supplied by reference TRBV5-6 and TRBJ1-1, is DAGVTQSPTHLIKTRGQQVTLRCSPKSGHDTVSWYQQALGQGPQFIFQYYEEEERQRGNFPDRFSGHQFPNYSSELNVNALLLGDSALYLCASSLVRRQYNTEAFFGQGTRLTVV.